The next 6 T cell receptor beta chains were all read from a single sample in a study of blood T cell repertoires in COVID-19. The assay was immunoSEQ multiplex PCR, and TCRdb's table has in-frame clones only and misses some. The data contain roughly 190,000 clones, less than 90% of them seen just once; the ten biggest clones take up around 6.1%. The source material was peripheral blood. These receptors all come from a woman aged 40 to 50 with acute or convalescent COVID-19.

The chain combines TRBV5-1 with TRBJ1-2; D not resolved. Germline V gives CDR1 SGHRS, CDR2 YFSETQ. This CDR3 is 15 amino acids long. Trimming pared 0 bases from V and 3 bases from J, leaving 12 bases between. CDR3 sequence (DNA): TGCGCCAGCAGCTTGGGCCAGAAGGGAGACTATGGCTACACCTTC. The encoded protein is CASSLGQKGDYGYTF.

The chain uses TRBV2 and TRBJ2-5; maybe TRBD1 (6 bases). The V end lost 8 bases, the J end lost 4 bases, and 20 bases lay between the germline ends. The CDR3 contains 15 residues. The germline V gene has CDR1 SNHLY and CDR2 FYNNEI. In nucleotides, the CDR3 is TGTGCCAGCTTGATGCCCGGGACAAGGACAGAGACCCAGTACTTC. Translation gives CASLMPGTRTETQYF. Filled out from reference TRBV2 and TRBJ2-5, the complete variable domain reads EPEVTQTPSHQVTQMGQEVILRCVPISNHLYFYWYRQILGQKVEFLVSFYNNEISEKSEIFDDQFSVERPDGSNFTLKIRSTKLEDSAMYFCASLMPGTRTETQYFGPGTRLLVL.

This chain links TRBV7-8 with TRBJ2-7; 10 nucleotides match TRBD1. V lost 5 bases, J lost 7 bases, and 8 bases stayed unmatched. The CDR3 runs 14 residues. Per the germline V gene, CDR1 is SGHVS and CDR2 is FQNEAQ. In DNA, the CDR3 is TGTGCCAGCAGCCGATTGGGACAGGGGATAGAGCAGTACTTC. Translation: CASSRLGQGIEQYF.

The chain joins TRBV27 to TRBJ2-3, with TRBD2 identical over 8 bases. V trimming: 5 bases; J trimming: 9 bases; junction bases outside the gene matches: 13. The CDR3 has 15 residues. Germline CDR1 and CDR2: MNHEY and SMNVEV (reference sequence). CDR3 residues: CASSPREAGAGTQYF. CDR3 coding DNA: TGTGCCAGCAGTCCCCGTGAAGCGGGGGCCGGAACGCAGTATTTT.

V is TRBV7-6 and J is TRBJ2-5; D possibly corresponds to TRBD1 (5 bases). Deletions cut 5 bases from V and 0 bases from J, with 13 bases between. This CDR3 is 15 amino acids long. Germline lookup yields CDR1 SGHVS and CDR2 FNYEAQ. CDR3 in amino acids: CASSPRQWYQETQYF. The CDR3 DNA follows: TGTGCCAGCAGCCCTAGACAGTGGTACCAAGAGACCCAGTACTTC.

The chain uses TRBV19 and TRBJ1-5, with 9 bases lining up with TRBD1. V shed 3 bases and J 6 bases; nucleotides not matched to a gene: 12. CDR3 length equals 17 residues. Germline V CDR1 and CDR2: LNHDA, SQIVND (reference sequence). The CDR3 is CASSIQNGDRVTQPQHF. CDR3 sequence (DNA): TGTGCCAGTAGTATTCAAAACGGGGACAGGGTGACTCAGCCCCAGCATTTT. Using reference TRBV19 and TRBJ1-5 for the parts outside the CDR3, the full variable domain is DGGITQSPKYLFRKEGQNVTLSCEQNLNHDAMYWYRQDPGQGLRLIYYSQIVNDFQKGDIAEGYSVSREKKESFPLTVTSAQKNPTAFYLCASSIQNGDRVTQPQHFGDGTRLSIL.